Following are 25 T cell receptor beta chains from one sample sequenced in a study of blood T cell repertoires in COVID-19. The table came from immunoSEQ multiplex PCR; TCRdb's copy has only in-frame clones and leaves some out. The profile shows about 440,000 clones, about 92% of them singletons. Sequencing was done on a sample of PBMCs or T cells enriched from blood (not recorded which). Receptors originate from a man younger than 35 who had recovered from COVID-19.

CDR3 sequence reads: CASSKRDSQETQYF. The CDR3 DNA is TGTGCCAGCAGTAAACGGGACTCCCAAGAGACCCAGTACTTC. The genes are TRBV28 and TRBJ2-5; a possible D gene is TRBD2 (6 bases). CDR1 is MDHEN, CDR2 SYDVKM, per germline. Trimming shortened V by 5 bases and J by 1 base, and 11 bases separated the two germline ends. This CDR3 is built from 14 residues.

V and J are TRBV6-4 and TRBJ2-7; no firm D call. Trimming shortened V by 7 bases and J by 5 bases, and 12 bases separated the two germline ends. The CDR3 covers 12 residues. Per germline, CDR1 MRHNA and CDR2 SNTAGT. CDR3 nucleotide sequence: TGTGCCAGCATCTTAGCCCTCAACGAGCAGTACTTC. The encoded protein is CASILALNEQYF.

CDR3 in amino acids: CASSGGLPRLGGGGYTF. CDR3 in DNA: TGTGCCAGCAGCGGCGGACTGCCGAGGTTGGGGGGAGGTGGCTACACCTTC. The V and J genes are TRBV9 and TRBJ1-2; weak D call: TRBD1 (5 bases). Germline V gene sequence: CDR1 SGDLS, CDR2 YYNGEE. V lost 3 bases and J lost 7, with 25 bases in between. CDR3 length: 17 amino acids.

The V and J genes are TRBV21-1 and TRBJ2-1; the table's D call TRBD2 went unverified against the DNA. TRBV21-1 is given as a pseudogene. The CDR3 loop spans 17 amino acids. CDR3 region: CASSKVVGASGYNEQFF. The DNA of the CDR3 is TGTGCCAGCAGCAAGGTGGTAGGGGCTAGCGGATACAATGAGCAGTTCTTC.

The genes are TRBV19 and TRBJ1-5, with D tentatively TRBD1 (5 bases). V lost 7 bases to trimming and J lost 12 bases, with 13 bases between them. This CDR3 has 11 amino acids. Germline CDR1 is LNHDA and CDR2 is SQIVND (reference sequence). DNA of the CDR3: TGTGCCAGTATTAGGGGTAAGGACCAGCATTTT. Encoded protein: CASIRGKDQHF.

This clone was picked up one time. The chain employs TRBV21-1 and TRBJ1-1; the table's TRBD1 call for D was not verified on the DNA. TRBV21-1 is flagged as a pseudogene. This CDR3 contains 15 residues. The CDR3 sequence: CASSMFRLLNTEAFF. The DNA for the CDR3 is TGTGCCAGCAGCATGTTCAGATTATTGAACACTGAAGCTTTCTTT.

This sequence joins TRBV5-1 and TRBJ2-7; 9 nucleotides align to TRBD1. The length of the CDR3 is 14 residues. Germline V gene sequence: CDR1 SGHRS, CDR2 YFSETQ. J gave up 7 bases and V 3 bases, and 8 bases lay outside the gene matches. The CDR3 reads CASSWTGEVREQYF. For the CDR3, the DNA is TGCGCCAGCAGCTGGACAGGGGAGGTGCGGGAGCAGTACTTC.

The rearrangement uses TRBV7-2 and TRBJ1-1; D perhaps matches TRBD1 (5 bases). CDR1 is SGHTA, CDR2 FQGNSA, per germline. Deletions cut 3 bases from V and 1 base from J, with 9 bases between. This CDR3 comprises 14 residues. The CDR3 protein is CASSFQGTNTEAFF. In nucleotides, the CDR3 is TGTGCCAGCAGCTTTCAGGGTACGAACACTGAAGCTTTCTTT.

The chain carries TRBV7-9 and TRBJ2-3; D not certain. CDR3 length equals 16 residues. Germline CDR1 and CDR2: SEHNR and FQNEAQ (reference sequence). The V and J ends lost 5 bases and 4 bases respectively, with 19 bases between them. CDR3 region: CASSPQRRTLPDTQYF. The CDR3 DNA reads TGTGCCAGCAGCCCCCAGCGACGCACTTTACCAGATACGCAGTATTTT.

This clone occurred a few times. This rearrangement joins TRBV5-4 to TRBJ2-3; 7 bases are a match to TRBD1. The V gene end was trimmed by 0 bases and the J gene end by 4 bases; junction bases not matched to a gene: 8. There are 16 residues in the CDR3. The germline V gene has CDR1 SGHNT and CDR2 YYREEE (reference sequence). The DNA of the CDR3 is TGTGCCAGCAGCTTGGATGGACAGGTGGGGGCAGATACGCAGTATTTT. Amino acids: CASSLDGQVGADTQYF.

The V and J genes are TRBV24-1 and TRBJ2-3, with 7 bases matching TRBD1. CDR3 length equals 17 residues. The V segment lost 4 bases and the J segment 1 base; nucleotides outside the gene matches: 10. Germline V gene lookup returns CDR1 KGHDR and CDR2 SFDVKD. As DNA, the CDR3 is TGTGCCACCAGTGACCCGCGGCAGGGGGTGGGCACAGATACGCAGTATTTT. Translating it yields CATSDPRQGVGTDTQYF.

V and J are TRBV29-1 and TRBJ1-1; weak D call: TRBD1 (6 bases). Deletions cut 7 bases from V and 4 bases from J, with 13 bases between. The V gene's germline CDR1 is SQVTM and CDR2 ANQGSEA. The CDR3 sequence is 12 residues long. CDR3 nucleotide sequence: TGCAGCGGGAAGGACAGCGGCACTGAAGCTTTCTTT. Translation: CSGKDSGTEAFF.

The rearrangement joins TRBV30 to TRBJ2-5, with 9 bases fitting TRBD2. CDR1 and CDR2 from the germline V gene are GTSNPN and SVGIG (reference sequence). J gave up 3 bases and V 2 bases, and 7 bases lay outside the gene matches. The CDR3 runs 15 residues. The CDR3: CAWSQPLAGKETQYF. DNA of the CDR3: TGTGCCTGGAGTCAGCCGCTAGCGGGAAAAGAGACCCAGTACTTC.

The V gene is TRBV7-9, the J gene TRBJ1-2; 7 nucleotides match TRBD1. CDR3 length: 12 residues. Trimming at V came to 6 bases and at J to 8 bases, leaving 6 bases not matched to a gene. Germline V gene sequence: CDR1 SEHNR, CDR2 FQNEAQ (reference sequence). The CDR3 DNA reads TGTGCCAGCAGGGACACAGGGGAGGGCTACACCTTC. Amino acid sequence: CASRDTGEGYTF. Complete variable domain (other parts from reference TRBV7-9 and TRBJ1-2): DTGVSQNPRHKITKRGQNVTFRCDPISEHNRLYWYRQTLGQGPEFLTYFQNEAQLEKSRLLSDRFSAERPKGSFSTLEIQRTEQGDSAMYLCASRDTGEGYTFGSGTRLTVV.

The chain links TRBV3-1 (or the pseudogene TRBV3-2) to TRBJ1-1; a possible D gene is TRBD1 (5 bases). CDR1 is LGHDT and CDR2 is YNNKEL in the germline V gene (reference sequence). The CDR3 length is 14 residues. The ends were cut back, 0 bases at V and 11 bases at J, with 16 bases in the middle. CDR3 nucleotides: TGTGCCAGCAGCCAAGATAACTGGCGGGGCTGGGCTTTCTTT. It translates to CASSQDNWRGWAFF.

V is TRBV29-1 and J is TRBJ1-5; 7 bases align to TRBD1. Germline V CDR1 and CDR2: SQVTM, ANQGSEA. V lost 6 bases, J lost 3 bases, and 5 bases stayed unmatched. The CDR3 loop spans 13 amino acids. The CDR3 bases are TGCAGCGTCGGACAGGAGATCAATCAGCCCCAGCATTTT. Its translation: CSVGQEINQPQHF.

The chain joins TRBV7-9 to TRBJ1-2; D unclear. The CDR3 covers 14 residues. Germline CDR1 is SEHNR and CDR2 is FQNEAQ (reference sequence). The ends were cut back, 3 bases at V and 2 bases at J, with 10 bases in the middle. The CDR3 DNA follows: TGTGCCAGCAGCTTTGGCGGGGAGAACTATGGCTACACCTTC. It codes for CASSFGGENYGYTF.

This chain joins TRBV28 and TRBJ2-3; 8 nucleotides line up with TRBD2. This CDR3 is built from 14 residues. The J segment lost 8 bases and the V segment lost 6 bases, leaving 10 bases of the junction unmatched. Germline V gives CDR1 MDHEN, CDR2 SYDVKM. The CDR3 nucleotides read TGTGCCAGCAGGGGGGGAGCGGGAGAGCGTACGCAGTATTTT. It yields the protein CASRGGAGERTQYF.

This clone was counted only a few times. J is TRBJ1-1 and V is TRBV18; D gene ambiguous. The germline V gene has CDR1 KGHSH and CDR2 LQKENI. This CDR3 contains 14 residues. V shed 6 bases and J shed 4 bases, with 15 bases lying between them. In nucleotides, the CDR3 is TGTGCCAGCTCTAAAGGCGGTGTGGGCACTGAAGCTTTCTTT. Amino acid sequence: CASSKGGVGTEAFF.

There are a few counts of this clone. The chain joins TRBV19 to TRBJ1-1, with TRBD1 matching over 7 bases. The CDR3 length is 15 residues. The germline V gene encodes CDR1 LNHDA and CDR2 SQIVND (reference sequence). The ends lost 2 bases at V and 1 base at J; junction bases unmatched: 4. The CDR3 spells CASSITGQKNTEAFF. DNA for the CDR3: TGTGCCAGTAGTATAACGGGACAGAAGAACACTGAAGCTTTCTTT.

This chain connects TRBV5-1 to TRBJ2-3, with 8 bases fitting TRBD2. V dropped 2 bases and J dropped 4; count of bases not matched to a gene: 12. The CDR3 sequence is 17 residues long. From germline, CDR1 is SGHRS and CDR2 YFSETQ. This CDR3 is CASSLIKAGASSDTQYF. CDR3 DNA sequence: TGCGCCAGCAGCTTAATAAAAGCGGGAGCTTCTTCAGATACGCAGTATTTT.

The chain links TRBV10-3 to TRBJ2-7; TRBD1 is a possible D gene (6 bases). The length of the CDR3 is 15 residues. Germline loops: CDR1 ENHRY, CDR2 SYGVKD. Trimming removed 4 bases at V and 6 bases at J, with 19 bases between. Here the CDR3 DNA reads TGTGCCATCAGTGGGGCAGGGGTTAAAGGGGTCGAGCAGTACTTC. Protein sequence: CAISGAGVKGVEQYF.

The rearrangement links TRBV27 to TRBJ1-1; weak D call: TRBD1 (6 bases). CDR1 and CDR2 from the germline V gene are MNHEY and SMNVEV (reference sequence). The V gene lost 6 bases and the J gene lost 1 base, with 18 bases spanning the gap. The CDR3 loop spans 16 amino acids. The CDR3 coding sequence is TGTGCCAGCAGCCTAATCTTCGGACAGAAGAACACTGAAGCTTTCTTT. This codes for CASSLIFGQKNTEAFF.

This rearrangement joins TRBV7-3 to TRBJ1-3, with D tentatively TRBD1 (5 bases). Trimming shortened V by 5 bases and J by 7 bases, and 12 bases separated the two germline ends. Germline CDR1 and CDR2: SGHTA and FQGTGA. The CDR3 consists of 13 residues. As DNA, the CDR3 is TGTGCCAGCAGCGCTTATCAGGGCAACACCATATATTTT. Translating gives CASSAYQGNTIYF.

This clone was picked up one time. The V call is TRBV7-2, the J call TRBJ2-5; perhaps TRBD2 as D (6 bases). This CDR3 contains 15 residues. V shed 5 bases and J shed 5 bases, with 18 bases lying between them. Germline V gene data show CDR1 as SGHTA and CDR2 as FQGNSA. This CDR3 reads CASSPRRGGGETQYF. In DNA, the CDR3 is TGTGCCAGCAGCCCGAGGAGGGGAGGAGGGGAGACCCAGTACTTC.